This T cell receptor beta chain came from a study of regulatory T cells in long-lasting Graves disease. Study-level background: In persistent Graves' disease, antithyroid drugs had been taken for over 5 years and TSH receptor antibodies stayed positive.

This clonotype came up many times. The antigen remains undetermined. Library construction for TCR beta used iRepertoire HTBI primers and Arm-PCR of CDR3 regions. TCRdb re-called the multiplex PCR reads through MiXCR, storing one row per CDR3 protein. The sample holds approximately 350,000 distinct CDR3 sequences, 20% to 25% seen once. The sample's time point: persistent/refractory GD, antithyroid drugs over 5 years with positive TRAb. Extracted RNA from PBMCs served as the source of the TCR library. Germline lookup yields CDR1 GTSNPN and CDR2 SVGIG (reference sequence). The V and J ends lost 0 bases and 8 bases respectively, with 10 bases between them. This CDR3 comprises 12 residues. Study results and limitations: New patients shared approximately 930 public clonotypes, fewer than the roughly 2,600 shared by persistent patients.

The source was peripheral blood mononuclear cells (PBMCs), collected when the disease was refractory, from a patient treated with antithyroid drugs. The chain uses TRBV30 and TRBJ1-1; no firm D call. This TCR was sampled from a woman aged 40 to 50 with Graves disease. The CDR3 spells CAWSVPGPEAFF. In DNA form, the CDR3 reads TGTGCCTGGAGTGTACCTGGGCCCGAAGCTTTCTTT. Together with reference TRBV30 and TRBJ1-1, the CDR3 gives the full variable domain: SQTIHQWPATLVQPVGSPLSLECTVEGTSNPNLYWYRQAAGRGLQLLFYSVGIGQISSEVPQNLSASRPQDRQFILSSKKLLLSDSGFYLCAWSVPGPEAFFGQGTRLTVV.